The clone carrying this T cell receptor beta chain appeared many times. These data come from a study of T-cell reconstitution after alpha-beta-depleted transplantation in children. Unique molecular identifiers tagged the TCRbeta library. TCRdb analysed the PCR reads with MiXCR anew, one entry per CDR3 protein. This table holds more than 40,000 distinct CDR3 sequences, approximately 9.2% found once. This sequence was found in a male patient between 2 and 10 years old who had a stem cell transplant for chronic granulomatous disease, so the T cells may come from the graft donor. The sequences come from PBMCs, mostly from graft donor cells, collected 60 days after TCRalphabeta/CD19-depleted stem cell transplant.

The CDR3 DNA is TGTGCCAGCAGTTTGAGCGAGACCCAGTACTTC. It specifies CASSLSETQYF. J is TRBJ2-5 and V is TRBV27; D call uncertain. The V end lost 3 bases, the J end lost 5 bases, and 4 bases lay between the germline ends. The V gene's germline CDR1 is MNHEY and CDR2 SMNVEV (reference sequence). This CDR3 region has 11 residues.